This T cell receptor beta chain was sequenced for a study of blood T cell repertoires in COVID-19. Assay: immunoSEQ multiplex PCR; the TCRdb copy retains only in-frame clones and omits some. The sample yields around 40,000 clones, about 85% seen once. Per the germline V gene, CDR1 is SGHRS and CDR2 is YFSETQ. Trimming stripped 4 bases from V and 5 bases from J, with 16 bases between. This CDR3 comprises 14 residues. The V and J genes are TRBV5-1 and TRBJ2-7, with D possibly TRBD2 on 5 matching bases. This clonotype was obtained from a human donor in a cohort sampled during active COVID-19. The sample comprised peripheral blood. In DNA, the CDR3 is TGCGCCAGCAGCCCTCTCGGGCGGGCGGACGAGCAGTACTTC. Translating gives CASSPLGRADEQYF.